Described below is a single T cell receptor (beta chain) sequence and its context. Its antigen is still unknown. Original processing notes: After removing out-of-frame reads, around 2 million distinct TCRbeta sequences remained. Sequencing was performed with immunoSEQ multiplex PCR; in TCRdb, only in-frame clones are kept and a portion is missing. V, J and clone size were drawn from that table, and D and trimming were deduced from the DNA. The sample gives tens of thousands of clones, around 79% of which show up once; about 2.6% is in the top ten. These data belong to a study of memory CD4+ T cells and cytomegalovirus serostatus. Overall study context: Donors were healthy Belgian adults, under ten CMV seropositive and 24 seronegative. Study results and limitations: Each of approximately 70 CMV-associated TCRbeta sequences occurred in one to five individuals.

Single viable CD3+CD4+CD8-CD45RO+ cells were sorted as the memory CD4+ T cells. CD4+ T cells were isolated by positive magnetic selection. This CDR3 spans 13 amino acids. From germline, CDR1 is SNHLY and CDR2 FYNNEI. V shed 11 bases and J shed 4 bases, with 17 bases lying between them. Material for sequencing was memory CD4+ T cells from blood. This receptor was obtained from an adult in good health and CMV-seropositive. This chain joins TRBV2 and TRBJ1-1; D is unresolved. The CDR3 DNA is TGTGCCCTCCGGAGGGAGGTGGGCACTGAAGCTTTCTTT. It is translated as CALRREVGTEAFF. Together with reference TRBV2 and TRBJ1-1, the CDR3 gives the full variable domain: EPEVTQTPSHQVTQMGQEVILRCVPISNHLYFYWYRQILGQKVEFLVSFYNNEISEKSEIFDDQFSVERPDGSNFTLKIRSTKLEDSAMYFCALRREVGTEAFFGQGTRLTVV.